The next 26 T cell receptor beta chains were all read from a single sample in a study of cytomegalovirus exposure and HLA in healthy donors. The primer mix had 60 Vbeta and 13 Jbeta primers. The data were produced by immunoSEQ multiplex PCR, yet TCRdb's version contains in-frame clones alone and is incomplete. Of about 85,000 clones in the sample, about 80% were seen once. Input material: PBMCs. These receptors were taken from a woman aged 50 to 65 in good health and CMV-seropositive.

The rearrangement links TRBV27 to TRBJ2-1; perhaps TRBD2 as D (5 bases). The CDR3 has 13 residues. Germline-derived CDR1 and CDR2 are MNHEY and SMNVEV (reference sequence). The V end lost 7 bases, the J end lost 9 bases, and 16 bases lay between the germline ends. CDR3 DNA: TGTGCCAGCAACGACCACTCGGCGGGTGAGCAGTTCTTC. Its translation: CASNDHSAGEQFF.

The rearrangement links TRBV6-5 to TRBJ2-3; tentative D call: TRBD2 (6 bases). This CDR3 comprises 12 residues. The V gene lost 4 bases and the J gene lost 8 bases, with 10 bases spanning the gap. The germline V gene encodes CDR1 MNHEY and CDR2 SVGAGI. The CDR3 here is CASSFHGGTQYF. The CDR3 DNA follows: TGTGCCAGCAGTTTCCACGGGGGTACGCAGTATTTT.

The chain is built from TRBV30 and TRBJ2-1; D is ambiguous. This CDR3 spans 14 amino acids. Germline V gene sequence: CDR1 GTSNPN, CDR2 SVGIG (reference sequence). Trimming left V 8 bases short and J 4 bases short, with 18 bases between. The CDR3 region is CAGMTHEVYNEQFF. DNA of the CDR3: TGTGCCGGAATGACCCACGAGGTTTACAATGAGCAGTTCTTC. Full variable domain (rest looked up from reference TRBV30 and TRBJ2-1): SQTIHQWPATLVQPVGSPLSLECTVEGTSNPNLYWYRQAAGRGLQLLFYSVGIGQISSEVPQNLSASRPQDRQFILSSKKLLLSDSGFYLCAGMTHEVYNEQFFGPGTRLTVL.

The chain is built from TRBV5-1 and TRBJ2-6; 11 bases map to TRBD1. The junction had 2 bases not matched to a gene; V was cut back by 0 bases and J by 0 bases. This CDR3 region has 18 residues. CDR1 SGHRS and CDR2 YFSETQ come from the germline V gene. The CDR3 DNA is TGCGCCAGCAGCTTGGCCGGGACAGGGGGCTCTGGGGCCAACGTCCTGACTTTC. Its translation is CASSLAGTGGSGANVLTF.

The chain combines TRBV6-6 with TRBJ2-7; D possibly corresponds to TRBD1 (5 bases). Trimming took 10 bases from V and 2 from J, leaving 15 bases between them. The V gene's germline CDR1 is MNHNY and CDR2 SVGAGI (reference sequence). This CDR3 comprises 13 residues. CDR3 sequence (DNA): TGTGCCACCTCGTCCAGGGTCGCCTACGAGCAGTACGTC. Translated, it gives CATSSRVAYEQYV.

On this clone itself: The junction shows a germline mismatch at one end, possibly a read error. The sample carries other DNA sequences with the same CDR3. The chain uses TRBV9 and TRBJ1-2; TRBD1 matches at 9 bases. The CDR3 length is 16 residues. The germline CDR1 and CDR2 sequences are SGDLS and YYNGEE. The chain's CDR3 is CASSESRTGDVYGYTF. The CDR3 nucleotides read TGCGCCAGCAGCGAATCAAGGACAGGGGACGTCTATGGCTACACCTTC.

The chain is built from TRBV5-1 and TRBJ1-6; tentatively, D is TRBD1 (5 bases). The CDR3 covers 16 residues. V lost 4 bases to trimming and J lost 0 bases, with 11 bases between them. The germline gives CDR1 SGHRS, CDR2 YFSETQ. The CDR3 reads CASSPGLSSYNSPLHF. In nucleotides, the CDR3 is TGCGCCAGCAGCCCAGGGCTTAGCTCCTATAATTCACCCCTCCACTTT.

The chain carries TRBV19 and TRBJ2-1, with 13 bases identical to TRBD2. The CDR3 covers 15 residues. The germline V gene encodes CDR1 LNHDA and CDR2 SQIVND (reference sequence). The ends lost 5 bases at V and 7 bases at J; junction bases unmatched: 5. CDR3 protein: CASSPGLAGTNEQFF. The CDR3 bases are TGTGCCAGTAGTCCGGGACTAGCGGGAACTAATGAGCAGTTCTTC.

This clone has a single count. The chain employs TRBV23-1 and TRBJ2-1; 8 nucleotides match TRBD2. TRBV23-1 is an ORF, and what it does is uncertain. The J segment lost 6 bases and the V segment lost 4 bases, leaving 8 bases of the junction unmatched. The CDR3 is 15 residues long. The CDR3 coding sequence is TGCGCCAGCAGTCCCGGGGGGGCAAGGCGCAATGAGCAGTTCTTC. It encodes CASSPGGARRNEQFF.

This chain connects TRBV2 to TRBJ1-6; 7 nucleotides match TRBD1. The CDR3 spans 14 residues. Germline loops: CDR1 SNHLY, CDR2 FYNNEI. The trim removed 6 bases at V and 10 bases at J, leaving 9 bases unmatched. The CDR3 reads CASSRQGRDSPLHF. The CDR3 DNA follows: TGTGCCAGCAGCCGACAGGGTAGGGACTCACCCCTCCACTTT.

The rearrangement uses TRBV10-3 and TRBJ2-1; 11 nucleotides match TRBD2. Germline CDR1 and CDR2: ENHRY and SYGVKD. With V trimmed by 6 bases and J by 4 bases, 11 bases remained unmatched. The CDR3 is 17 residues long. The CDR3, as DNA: TGTGCCATCAGCACAACCGGGACTAGCGGATGGTACAATGAGCAGTTCTTC. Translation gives CAISTTGTSGWYNEQFF.

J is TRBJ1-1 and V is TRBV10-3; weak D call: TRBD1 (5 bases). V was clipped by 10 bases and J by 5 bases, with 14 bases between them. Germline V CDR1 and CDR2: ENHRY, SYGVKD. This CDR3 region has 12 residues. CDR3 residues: CATVGGRTEAFF. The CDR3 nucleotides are TGTGCCACGGTGGGGGGAAGGACTGAAGCTTTCTTT.

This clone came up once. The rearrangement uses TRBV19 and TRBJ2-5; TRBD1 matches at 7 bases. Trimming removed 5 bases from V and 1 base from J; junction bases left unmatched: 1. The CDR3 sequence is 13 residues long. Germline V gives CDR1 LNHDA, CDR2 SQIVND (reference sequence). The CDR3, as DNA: TGTGCCAGTAGTGGGGACAGCCAAGAGACCCAGTACTTC. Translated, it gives CASSGDSQETQYF. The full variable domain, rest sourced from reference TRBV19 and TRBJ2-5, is DGGITQSPKYLFRKEGQNVTLSCEQNLNHDAMYWYRQDPGQGLRLIYYSQIVNDFQKGDIAEGYSVSREKKESFPLTVTSAQKNPTAFYLCASSGDSQETQYFGPGTRLLVL.

This chain's CDR3 is CASSFGSEQYF. CDR3 sequence (DNA): TGTGCCAGCAGCTTTGGTTCCGAGCAGTACTTC. The chain is built from TRBV7-9 and TRBJ2-5, with no clear D. The J call may be wrong; the DNA end is better matched by TRBJ2-7. This CDR3 is built from 11 residues. Germline assignment: CDR1 SEHNR and CDR2 FQNEAQ (reference sequence).

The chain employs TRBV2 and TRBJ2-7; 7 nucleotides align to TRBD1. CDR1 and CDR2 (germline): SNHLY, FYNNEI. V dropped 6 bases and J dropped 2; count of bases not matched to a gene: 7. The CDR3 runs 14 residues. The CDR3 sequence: CASSRRQGAYEQYF. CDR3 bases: TGTGCCAGCAGCCGCCGACAGGGAGCCTACGAGCAGTACTTC.

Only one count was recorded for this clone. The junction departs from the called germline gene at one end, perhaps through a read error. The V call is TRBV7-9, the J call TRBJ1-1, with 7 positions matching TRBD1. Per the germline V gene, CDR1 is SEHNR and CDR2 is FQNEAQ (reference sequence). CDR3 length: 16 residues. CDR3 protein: CSSSLSGGGRNTEAFF. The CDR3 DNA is TGTTCCAGCAGCTTATCAGGGGGAGGTAGGAACACTGAAGCTTTCTTT.

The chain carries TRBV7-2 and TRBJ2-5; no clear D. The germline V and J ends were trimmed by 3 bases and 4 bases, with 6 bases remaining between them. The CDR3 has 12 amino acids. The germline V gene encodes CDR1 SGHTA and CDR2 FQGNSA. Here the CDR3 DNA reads TGTGCCAGCAGCTTTGCAGGAGAGACCCAGTACTTC. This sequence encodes CASSFAGETQYF.

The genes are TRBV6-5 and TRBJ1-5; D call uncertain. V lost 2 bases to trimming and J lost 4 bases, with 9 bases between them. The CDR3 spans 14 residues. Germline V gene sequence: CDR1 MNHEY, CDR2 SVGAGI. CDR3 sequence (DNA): TGTGCCAGCAGTTACCTTTCGGGGAATCAGCCCCAGCATTTT. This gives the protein CASSYLSGNQPQHF.

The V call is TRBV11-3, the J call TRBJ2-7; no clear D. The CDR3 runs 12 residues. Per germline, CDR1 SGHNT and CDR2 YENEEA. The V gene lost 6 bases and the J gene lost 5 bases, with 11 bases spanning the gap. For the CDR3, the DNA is TGTGCCAGCAGTCAGATTGGCAACGAGCAGTACTTC. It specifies CASSQIGNEQYF.

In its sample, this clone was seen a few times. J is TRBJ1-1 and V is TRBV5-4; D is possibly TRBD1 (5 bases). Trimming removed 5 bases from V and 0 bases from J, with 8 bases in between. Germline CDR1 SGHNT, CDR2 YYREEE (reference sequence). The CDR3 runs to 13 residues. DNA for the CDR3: TGTGCCAGCAGTCAGGGTATGAACACTGAAGCTTTCTTT. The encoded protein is CASSQGMNTEAFF.

CDR3 bases: TGCGCCAGCAGCCCTAGCGTAGATACGCAGTATTTT. This sequence encodes CASSPSVDTQYF. The rearrangement links TRBV10-2 to TRBJ2-3, with D possibly TRBD2 on 6 matching bases. CDR3 length: 12 amino acids. Trimming stripped 6 bases from V and 5 bases from J, with 9 bases between. Germline assignment: CDR1 WSHSY and CDR2 SAAADI.

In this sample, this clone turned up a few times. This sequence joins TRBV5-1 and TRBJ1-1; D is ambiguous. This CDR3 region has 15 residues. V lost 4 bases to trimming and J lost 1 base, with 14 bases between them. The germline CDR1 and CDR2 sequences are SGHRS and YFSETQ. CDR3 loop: CASSPGGAGNTEAFF. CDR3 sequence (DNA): TGCGCCAGCAGCCCTGGAGGCGCGGGGAACACTGAAGCTTTCTTT.

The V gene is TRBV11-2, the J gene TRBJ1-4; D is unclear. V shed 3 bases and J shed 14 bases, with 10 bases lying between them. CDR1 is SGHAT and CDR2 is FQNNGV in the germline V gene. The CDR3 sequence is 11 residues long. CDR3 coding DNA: TGTGCCAGCAGCTTGGGAGAGGTCCTGTTTTTT. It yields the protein CASSLGEVLFF.

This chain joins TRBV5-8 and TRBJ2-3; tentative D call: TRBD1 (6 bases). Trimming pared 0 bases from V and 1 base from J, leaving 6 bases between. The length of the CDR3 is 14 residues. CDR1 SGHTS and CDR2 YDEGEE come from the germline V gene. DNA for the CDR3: TGTGCCAGCAGCTTGGACAGGGGCACAGATACGCAGTATTTT. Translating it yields CASSLDRGTDTQYF.

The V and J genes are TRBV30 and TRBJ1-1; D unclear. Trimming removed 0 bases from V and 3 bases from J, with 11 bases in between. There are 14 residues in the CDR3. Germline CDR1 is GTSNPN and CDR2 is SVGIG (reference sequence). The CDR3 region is CAWSVTHGDTEAFF. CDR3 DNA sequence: TGTGCCTGGAGTGTGACCCACGGGGACACTGAAGCTTTCTTT.

Written as DNA, the CDR3 is TGCGCCAGCAGTGAGTTGTTCCTAAGCTACACCTTC. Encoded protein: CASSELFLSYTF. The chain recombines TRBV10-2 with TRBJ1-2; D is undetermined. CDR3 length: 12 amino acids. Trimming shortened V by 1 base and J by 9 bases, and 9 bases separated the two germline ends. Germline-derived CDR1 and CDR2 are WSHSY and SAAADI.